This entry describes one TCR beta chain. By share, this clonotype ranks as large (0.1 to 1%). The target of this receptor is not known. No base quality information exists; no much larger clone differs at one position. The library came from multiplex PCR. Sequenced using an Ion Torrent PGM. Adaptor-ligated barcode primers were used to amplify TRBV12-4/TRBJ1-2 clonotypes in the roughly 25-patient analysis. TRBV12-4/TRBJ1-2 amplicons from the approximately 25-patient cohort were sequenced on the Ion Personal Genome Machine system. The authors' pipeline ran thus. For each of nine subset-tissue groups, sequencing data from the five patients were pooled, and the groups were compared by unsupervised clustering of TCR gene usage. The Morisita-Horn index was used to calculate repertoire similarity, with shared sequences weighted according to their contribution to each repertoire. The raw public reads went through TCRdb reprocessing: fastp at Q25, MiXCR clone calling, in-frame beta chains kept. Entries are consolidated by CDR3 protein sequence, retaining the most common genes and DNA. These V and J calls are TCRdb output, not the study's own analysis. The sample table records 250 to 400 distinct CDR3 sequences; more than 15% of these occur just once. Clones ranked in the top ten supply 64% of the sample.

The junction carries 14 bases between V and J, which are trimmed by 6 bases and 0 bases respectively. There are 15 amino acids in the CDR3, from cysteine to phenylalanine inclusive. The entry retains the CDR3 DNA only, 45 bases that are in frame from base 1. This record comes from a study (dated by TCRdb to about 2015). For the wider study: The study examined whether tumor-infiltrating Tregs in breast cancer are drawn from blood Tregs or arise in situ by conversion from other CD4+ T cell subsets.

The memory CD4+ T cell population was isolated based on a CD4+CD45RO+CD25- phenotype. A larger group of fewer than 30 breast cancer patients was studied by sequencing a single TRBV12-4/TRBJ1-2 rearrangement in tumor Tregs and blood Treg, naive and memory CD4+ cells. Ficoll density gradient centrifugation was used to isolate mononuclear cells from lymph nodes or from over 40 ml of peripheral blood. Sorted cell populations were confirmed by FACS to exceed 90% purity. Overall study results and their limits: The TCR gene usage of tumor memory CD4+ T cells clustered together with blood and lymph node memory CD4+ cells and with lymph node naive CD4+ cells. Validation in the larger cohort was restricted to a single TCR beta V-J rearrangement rather than whole repertoires. Among fewer than 25 patients, approximately 13% of tumor Treg TRBV12-4/TRBJ1-2 sequences were shared with naive CD4+ cells, versus under 2.4% with blood Tregs or memory cells. Tumor-infiltrating Treg TCR alpha and beta sequences overlapped most with tumor naive CD4+ T cells, then with blood naive CD4+ T cells.

Sequencing used memory CD4+ T cells sorted from blood. Per the publication, the cell subset or site label means: memory CD4+ T cells, CD4+CD45RO+CD25-. This receptor was identified in a female donor with breast cancer. The rearranged segments are TRBV12-3 or TRBV12-4 and TRBJ1-2; the D gene cannot be resolved reliably. The DNA is TGTGCCAGCAGCCTGATTGTCGGATCTAACTATGGCTACACCTTC. The resulting protein is CASSLIVGSNYGYTF.